The rows below give T cell receptor beta chains drawn from one sample of a study of T cell responses to AZD1222 COVID-19 vaccine. Using immunoSEQ multiplex PCR, the repertoire was profiled, and TCRdb retains in-frame clones only, with some absent. The top ten clones hold 7.5% of a sample with more than 95,000 clones, roughly nine tenths of them seen once. The sample here was peripheral blood, taken on day 0 of AZD1222 vaccination. These receptor sequences come from an adult in good health. The CDR3 runs from the conserved cysteine through the conserved F or W. D genes are given only for firm matches. Size is stated for part of the rows, as once, few or many counts, or as a class when the clone is expanded.

CDR3aa	CDR3nt	v_gene	abundance	d_gene	j_gene
CASSLAAGRTEAFF	TGTGCCAGCAGCTTAGCAGCGGGGCGCACTGAAGCTTTCTTT	TRBV11-2	once	-	TRBJ1-1
CAWSGPGHYYEQYF	TGTGCCTGGAGTGGACCGGGACACTACTACGAGCAGTACTTC	TRBV30	-	-	TRBJ2-7
CSANDRGSGNTIYF	TGCAGTGCTAATGACAGAGGATCGGGAAACACCATATATTTT	TRBV20-1	-	-	TRBJ1-3
CAISPGLAGGQETQYF	TGTGCCATCAGCCCTGGACTAGCGGGAGGGCAAGAGACCCAGTACTTC	TRBV10-3	-	TRBD2	TRBJ2-5
CASSAVGDRGRDLVFF	TGTGCCAGCTCGGCGGTGGGGGACAGGGGACGCGACTTGGTGTTTTTT	TRBV18	once	TRBD1	TRBJ2-2
CASSPTGGGVPEAFF	TGTGCCAGCAGCCCGACAGGGGGCGGAGTACCTGAAGCTTTCTTT	TRBV7-9	-	TRBD1	TRBJ1-1
CASSLTGQGGNQPQHF	TGTGCCAGCAGCTTAACCGGACAGGGTGGAAATCAGCCCCAGCATTTT	TRBV7-3	once	TRBD1	TRBJ1-5
CASSFSSPGVKGAKNIQYF	TGTGCCAGCAGTTTCAGCTCTCCAGGGGTGAAGGGGGCCAAAAACATTCAGTACTTC	TRBV28	many	-	TRBJ2-4
CATRALGGYTF	TGTGCCACCAGGGCCCTGGGGGGCTACACCTTC	TRBV2	-	-	TRBJ1-2
CASSSLRGVGDQPQHF	TGTGCCAGCAGTTCCCTCCGGGGGGTTGGGGATCAGCCCCAGCATTTT	TRBV27	-	-	TRBJ1-5
CASSSRQGGPYEQYF	TGTGCCAGCAGTTCACGACAGGGAGGTCCCTACGAGCAGTACTTC	TRBV27	-	-	TRBJ2-7
CAWSYLQGPGYTF	TGTGCCTGGAGTTACTTACAGGGACCTGGCTACACCTTC	TRBV30	once	-	TRBJ1-2
CASSLGGSNYGYTF	TGCGCCAGCAGCTTAGGCGGCTCTAACTATGGCTACACCTTC	TRBV5-1	-	-	TRBJ1-2
CASSQEVGRQPQHF	TGTGCCAGCAGCCAAGAGGTAGGGAGACAGCCCCAGCATTTT	TRBV3-1/TRBV3-2	-	-	TRBJ1-5
CANGQGKMRRGHSNQPQHF	TGTGCCAACGGACAGGGAAAAATGAGAAGGGGGCATAGCAATCAGCCCCAGCATTTT	TRBV14	-	TRBD1	TRBJ1-5
CAISPQGKGYTF	TGTGCCATCAGTCCCCAGGGGAAAGGCTACACCTTC	TRBV10-3	-	-	TRBJ1-2
CATSDQMSPTGAFF	TGTGCCACCAGTGACCAGATGAGCCCAACCGGGGCTTTCTTT	TRBV24-1	-	-	TRBJ1-1
CASSMDRSYGYTF	TGTGCCAGCAGCATGGACAGATCCTATGGCTACACCTTC	TRBV5-5	few	-	TRBJ1-2
CASSLSLLNTEAFF	TGTGCCAGCAGTCTCTCCCTGCTGAACACTGAAGCTTTCTTT	TRBV27	-	-	TRBJ1-1
CASSFLQGGTEAFF	TGTGCCAGCAGTTTCTTACAGGGAGGCACTGAAGCTTTCTTT	TRBV6-5	-	-	TRBJ1-1
CASSFSGLNEKLFF	TGTGCCAGCAGCTTCTCGGGCCTTAATGAAAAACTGTTTTTT	TRBV7-2	-	-	TRBJ1-4
CASSLPTGTSGGDTQYF	TGCGCCAGCAGCCTACCAACCGGGACTAGCGGGGGAGATACGCAGTATTTT	TRBV5-1	-	TRBD2	TRBJ2-3
CAWSPLGAGGVYF	TGTGCCTGGAGTCCCCTTGGGGCGGGTGGGGTGTACTTC	TRBV30	-	-	TRBJ2-7
CASSGGRNYGYTF	TGTGCCAGCAGTGGCGGTCGAAACTATGGCTACACCTTC	TRBV2	-	-	TRBJ1-2
CASSPRTPRSGYTF	TGTGCCAGCAGCCCTAGGACCCCCCGGAGTGGCTACACCTTC	TRBV7-2	-	-	TRBJ1-2
CASSLEGATGNTIYF	TGTGCCAGCAGTTTGGAGGGGGCGACTGGAAACACCATATATTTT	TRBV27	-	TRBD1	TRBJ1-3
CATSDSNYNSPLHF	TGTGCCACCAGTGACTCGAACTATAATTCACCCCTCCACTTT	TRBV24-1	-	-	TRBJ1-6